This passage covers 8 T cell receptor beta chains from one sample sequenced in a study of blood T cell repertoires in COVID-19. The data were produced by immunoSEQ multiplex PCR, yet TCRdb's version contains in-frame clones alone and is incomplete. Here the sample spans over 200,000 clones, nearly 85% being singletons. The sequenced sample was peripheral blood. These receptors were collected from a woman younger than 45 with COVID-19, enrolled during active disease.

V is TRBV11-1 and J is TRBJ2-1; 9 nucleotides align to TRBD2. V lost 6 bases, J lost 0 bases, and 6 bases stayed unmatched. The CDR3 spans 16 residues. The V gene's germline CDR1 is SGHAT and CDR2 FQDESV (reference sequence). The CDR3 DNA follows: TGTGCCAGCAGGGCCCATAGCGGGAGCTCCTACAATGAGCAGTTCTTC. This encodes CASRAHSGSSYNEQFF.

In its sample, this clone was seen a few times. CDR3 sequence: CASRQRLNTEAFF. The CDR3 bases are TGCGCCAGCAGACAGAGACTGAACACTGAAGCTTTCTTT. The V and J genes are TRBV5-1 and TRBJ1-1, with unresolved D. The CDR3 is 13 amino acids. Trimming cost V 5 bases and J 0 bases, with 8 bases left between them. Germline V lookup: CDR1 SGHRS, CDR2 YFSETQ.

The V and J genes are TRBV7-2 and TRBJ2-1, with 7 bases lining up with TRBD1. This CDR3 is 16 amino acids long. Looked up from germline, CDR1 is SGHTA and CDR2 is FQGNSA. The V and J ends lost 6 bases and 8 bases, in that order; junction bases with no gene match: 16. The CDR3 sequence: CASRKQTGLDLDEQFF. The DNA of the CDR3 is TGTGCCAGCAGGAAACAGACAGGGTTGGACCTCGATGAGCAGTTCTTC.

The chain couples TRBV7-3 to TRBJ2-5; a possible D gene is TRBD1 (6 bases). The CDR3 has 13 residues. The germline V gene has CDR1 SGHTA and CDR2 FQGTGA. With 5 bases removed from V and 5 bases from J, the gap between germline ends came to 12 bases. The CDR3 DNA reads as TGTGCCAGCAGCCCGGACAGCCACGAGACCCAGTACTTC. It yields the protein CASSPDSHETQYF.

This sequence joins TRBV6-5 and TRBJ2-7; 7 bases align to TRBD2. Germline V gene data show CDR1 as MNHEY and CDR2 as SVGAGI. The CDR3 has 15 residues. Unmatched junction bases numbered 11, after V lost 6 bases and J lost 3 bases. CDR3 region: CASSGLAGVLYEQYF. The CDR3 DNA sequence: TGTGCCAGCAGCGGATTAGCGGGCGTCCTCTACGAGCAGTACTTC.

The chain uses TRBV24-1 and TRBJ2-1; 9 bases match TRBD1. There are 14 residues in the CDR3. V lost 10 bases to trimming and J lost 4 bases; unmatched junction nucleotides: 7. Germline V gene sequence: CDR1 KGHDR, CDR2 SFDVKD. Written as DNA, the CDR3 is TGTGCCACAGAGGGACAGGGACAATACAATGAGCAGTTCTTC. The encoded protein is CATEGQGQYNEQFF.

The chain's CDR3 is CASSLFGTGAQETQYF. The CDR3 DNA reads as TGTGCCAGCAGCTTATTTGGGACAGGGGCTCAAGAGACCCAGTACTTC. The chain links TRBV7-3 to TRBJ2-5, with 10 bases fitting TRBD1. J was trimmed by 2 bases and V by 2 bases; bases with no gene match: 5. The CDR3 has 16 residues. Looked up from germline, CDR1 is SGHTA and CDR2 is FQGTGA.

This clone was seen just once. This chain uses TRBV7-9 with TRBJ2-2, with no clear D. Trimming pared 4 bases from V and 6 bases from J, leaving 9 bases between. Germline CDR1 SEHNR, CDR2 FQNEAQ (reference sequence). The length of the CDR3 is 13 residues. The CDR3 is CASSSDFAGELFF. The CDR3 coding sequence is TGTGCCAGCAGCTCAGACTTCGCCGGGGAGCTGTTTTTT. The full variable domain, with the rest looked up from reference TRBV7-9 and TRBJ2-2, is DTGVSQNPRHKITKRGQNVTFRCDPISEHNRLYWYRQTLGQGPEFLTYFQNEAQLEKSRLLSDRFSAERPKGSFSTLEIQRTEQGDSAMYLCASSSDFAGELFFGEGSRLTVL.